The present T cell receptor (beta chain) was sequenced within a study of blood T cells in healthy people across ages. Study details: Per every two T cells, about one barcoded beta molecule was captured by template switching.

The CDR3 loop spans 13 amino acids. CDR1 and CDR2 from the germline V gene are MNHNY and SVGAGI (reference sequence). Between the trimmed V and J ends, which lost 8 bases and 1 base, there was a span of 12 bases. Then a second PCR, running roughly 7 to 11 cycles, was carried out with a sample-barcoded 5' primer and a J-beta primer mix. A tag from a template-switch adaptor with 12 random nucleotides marked each cDNA molecule. All samples gave at least 2.5 million CDR3-containing paired-end reads. Using its own MiXCR run on the 5' RACE reads, TCRdb lists one record per CDR3 protein. Of some 1.5 million distinct CDR3 sequences in the sample, roughly 27% were seen once. Each sample used at least 6 million PBMCs. This clonotype was recorded at least ten times.

Sequencing was done on a sample of blood. The chain carries TRBV6-6 and TRBJ2-7, with D possibly matching TRBD1 (5 bases). This clonotype was sampled from a woman under 40 in good health. As DNA, the CDR3 is TGTGCCAGCGGCCCGGCAGGGTCCTACGAGCAGTACTTC. This translates into CASGPAGSYEQYF.